This T cell receptor beta chain was retrieved from a study of T cells in Graves' hyperthyroidism and ophthalmopathy. Amplified TCR beta CDR3 regions came from RNA transcripts. RT-PCR in the first round (using the HTBI primer set) targeted the TCR CDR3. From the multiplex PCR reads, TCRdb called clonotypes with MiXCR, one entry per CDR3 protein. Of fewer than 250,000 distinct CDR3 sequences listed, approximately 25% were seen once; the top ten hold roughly 40%. This clonotype appeared many times. The germline V gene has CDR1 SGHAT and CDR2 FQNNGV. This CDR3 region has 16 residues. V was clipped by 5 bases and J by 0 bases; unmatched bases: 4.

This chain connects TRBV11-2 to TRBJ2-2; TRBD1 matches at 9 bases. This TCR was recovered from a woman aged 40-49 years with Graves' ophthalmopathy. The source material was blood. This CDR3 is CASSPRTGANTGELFF. CDR3 DNA: TGTGCCAGCAGCCCCCGGACAGGGGCGAACACCGGGGAGCTGTTTTTT.